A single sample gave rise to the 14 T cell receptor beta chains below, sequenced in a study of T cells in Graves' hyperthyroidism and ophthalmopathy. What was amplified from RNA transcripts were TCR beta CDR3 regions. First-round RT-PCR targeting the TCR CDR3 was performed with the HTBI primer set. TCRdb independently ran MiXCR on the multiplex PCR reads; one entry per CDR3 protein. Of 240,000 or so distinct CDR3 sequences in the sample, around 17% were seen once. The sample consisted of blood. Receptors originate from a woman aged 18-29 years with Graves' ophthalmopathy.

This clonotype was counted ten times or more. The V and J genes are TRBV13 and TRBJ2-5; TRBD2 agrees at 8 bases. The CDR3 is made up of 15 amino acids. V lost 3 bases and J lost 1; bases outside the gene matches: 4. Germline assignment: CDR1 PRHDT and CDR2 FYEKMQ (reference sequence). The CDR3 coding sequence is TGTGCCAGCAGCTTTTGGAGCGGGAGCCAAGAGACCCAGTACTTC. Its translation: CASSFWSGSQETQYF.

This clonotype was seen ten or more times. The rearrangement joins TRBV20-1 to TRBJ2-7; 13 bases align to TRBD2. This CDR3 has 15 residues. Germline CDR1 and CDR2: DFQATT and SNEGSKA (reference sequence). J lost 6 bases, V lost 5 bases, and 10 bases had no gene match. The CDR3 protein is CSALGLAGVLGEQYF. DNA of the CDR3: TGCAGTGCTCTTGGACTAGCGGGAGTATTAGGCGAGCAGTACTTC.

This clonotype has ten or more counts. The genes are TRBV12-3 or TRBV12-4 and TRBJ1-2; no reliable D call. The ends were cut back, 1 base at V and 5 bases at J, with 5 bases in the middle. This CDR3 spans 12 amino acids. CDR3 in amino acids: CASSLEQYGYTF. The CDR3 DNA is TGTGCCAGCAGTTTAGAACAGTATGGCTACACCTTC.

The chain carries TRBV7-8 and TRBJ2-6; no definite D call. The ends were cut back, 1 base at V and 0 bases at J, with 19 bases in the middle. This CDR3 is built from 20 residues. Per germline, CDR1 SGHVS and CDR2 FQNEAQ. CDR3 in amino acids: CASSLVRFSASHSGANVLTF. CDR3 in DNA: TGTGCCAGCAGCTTAGTTAGATTTTCGGCCAGCCACTCTGGGGCCAACGTCCTGACTTTC.

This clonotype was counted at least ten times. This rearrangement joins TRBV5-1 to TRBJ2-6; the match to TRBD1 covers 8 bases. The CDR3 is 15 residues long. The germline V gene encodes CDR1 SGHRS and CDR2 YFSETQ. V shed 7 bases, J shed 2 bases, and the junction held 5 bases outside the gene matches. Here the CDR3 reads CASSWTGTGANVLTF. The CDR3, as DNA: TGCGCCAGCTCCTGGACAGGGACTGGGGCCAACGTCCTGACTTTC.

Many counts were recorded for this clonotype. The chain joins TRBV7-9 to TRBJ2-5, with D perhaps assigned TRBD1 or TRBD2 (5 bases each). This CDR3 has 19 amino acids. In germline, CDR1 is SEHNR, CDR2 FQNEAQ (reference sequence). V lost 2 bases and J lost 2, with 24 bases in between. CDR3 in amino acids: CASSLIGDPGRYPQETQYF. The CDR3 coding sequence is TGTGCCAGCAGCTTAATTGGTGACCCGGGACGGTACCCTCAAGAGACCCAGTACTTC.

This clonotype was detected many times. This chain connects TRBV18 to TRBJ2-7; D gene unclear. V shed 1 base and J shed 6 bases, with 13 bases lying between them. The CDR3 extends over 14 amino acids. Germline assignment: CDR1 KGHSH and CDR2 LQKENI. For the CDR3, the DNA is TGTGCCAGCTCACCACAGGGAAATTCGGTCGAGCAGTACTTC. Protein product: CASSPQGNSVEQYF.

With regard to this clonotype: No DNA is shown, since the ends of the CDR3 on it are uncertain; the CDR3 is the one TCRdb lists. The CDR3 sequence: CASSPQGAAGYGCTF. V usage is TRBV7-2 and J usage is TRBJ1-2; the table's D call, TRBD1, has no DNA check behind it. The CDR3 is 15 amino acids in total, end residues counted. CDR1 is SGHTA and CDR2 is FQGNSA in the germline V gene.

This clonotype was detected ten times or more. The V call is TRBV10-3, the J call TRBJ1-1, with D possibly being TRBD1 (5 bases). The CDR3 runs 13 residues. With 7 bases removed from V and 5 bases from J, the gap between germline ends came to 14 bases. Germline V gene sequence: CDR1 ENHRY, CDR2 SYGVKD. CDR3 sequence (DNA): TGTGCCATCACGTCAGGGTCTTGGACTGAAGCTTTCTTT. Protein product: CAITSGSWTEAFF.

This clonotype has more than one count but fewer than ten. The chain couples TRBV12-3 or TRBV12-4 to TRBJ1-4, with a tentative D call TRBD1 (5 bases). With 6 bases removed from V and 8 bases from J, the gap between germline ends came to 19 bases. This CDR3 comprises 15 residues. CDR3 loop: CASSLSGARGEKLFF. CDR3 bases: TGTGCCAGCAGCCTCAGCGGGGCAAGGGGCGAAAAACTGTTTTTT.

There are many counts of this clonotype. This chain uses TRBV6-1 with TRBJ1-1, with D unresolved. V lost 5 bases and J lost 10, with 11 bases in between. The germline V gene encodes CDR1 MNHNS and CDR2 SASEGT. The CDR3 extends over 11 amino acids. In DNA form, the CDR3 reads TGTGCCAGCAGTCTACACCCGCGAGCTTTCTTT. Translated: CASSLHPRAFF.

CDR3 protein: CSARTSGRATDTQYF. The DNA of the CDR3 is TGCAGTGCTAGGACTAGCGGGAGGGCGACAGATACGCAGTATTTT. The rearrangement uses TRBV20-1 and TRBJ2-3; 14 bases map to TRBD2. CDR3 length: 15 residues. Germline-derived CDR1 and CDR2 are DFQATT and SNEGSKA (reference sequence). The junction had 2 bases not matched to a gene; V was cut back by 3 bases and J by 3 bases.

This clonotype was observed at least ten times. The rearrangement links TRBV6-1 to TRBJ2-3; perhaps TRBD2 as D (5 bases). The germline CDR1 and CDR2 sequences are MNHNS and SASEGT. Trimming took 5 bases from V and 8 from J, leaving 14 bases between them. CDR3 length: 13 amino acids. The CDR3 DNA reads TGTGCCAGCAGTCCCTCTCCGGGGAGTACGCAGTATTTT. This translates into CASSPSPGSTQYF.

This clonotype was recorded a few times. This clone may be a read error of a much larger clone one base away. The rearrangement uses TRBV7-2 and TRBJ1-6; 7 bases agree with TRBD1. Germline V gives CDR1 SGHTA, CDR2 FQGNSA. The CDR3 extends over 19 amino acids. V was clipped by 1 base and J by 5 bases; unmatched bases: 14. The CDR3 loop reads CASSLVRSPGGVNNSPLHF. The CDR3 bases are TGTGCCAGCAGCTTAGTAAGAAGTCCAGGGGGAGTAAATAATTCACCCCTCCACTTT.